Sequencing of this TCR beta chain was carried out in a study of T cell repertoires in cytomegalovirus infection. Overall study context: Recently identified HLA-C-restricted CMV epitopes were used, and well-studied HLA-B-restricted CMV epitopes were used as well. Carrying CMV and the relevant HLA type showed in public TCR beta signatures. Overall study results and limits: The study found HLA-C-restricted CMV-specific TCR beta clonotypes dominating the ex vivo response.

To note about this clonotype: Its antigen is as yet unknown.

Germline loops: CDR1 MNHGY, CDR2 SAAAGT. This CDR3 contains 17 residues. Trimming took off 2 bases at V and 0 bases at J, with 15 bases between the two ends. TCRdb ran MiXCR on the reads and lists one entry per CDR3 protein. The sample has about 890,000 distinct CDR3 sequences; more than 25% are singletons. The V and J genes are TRBV6-8 and TRBJ2-3; D call uncertain. The TCR sequence derives from a human donor in good health (CMV status not recorded). Some clones in this sample may be carry-over from other donors' samples. The sequencing used cultured CD8+ T cells from PBMCs, collected from culture after CMV antigen stimulation. CDR3 coding DNA: TGTGCCAGCAGTTACACCCTTAGCATAGCTAGCACAGATACGCAGTATTTT. Amino acids: CASSYTLSIASTDTQYF.